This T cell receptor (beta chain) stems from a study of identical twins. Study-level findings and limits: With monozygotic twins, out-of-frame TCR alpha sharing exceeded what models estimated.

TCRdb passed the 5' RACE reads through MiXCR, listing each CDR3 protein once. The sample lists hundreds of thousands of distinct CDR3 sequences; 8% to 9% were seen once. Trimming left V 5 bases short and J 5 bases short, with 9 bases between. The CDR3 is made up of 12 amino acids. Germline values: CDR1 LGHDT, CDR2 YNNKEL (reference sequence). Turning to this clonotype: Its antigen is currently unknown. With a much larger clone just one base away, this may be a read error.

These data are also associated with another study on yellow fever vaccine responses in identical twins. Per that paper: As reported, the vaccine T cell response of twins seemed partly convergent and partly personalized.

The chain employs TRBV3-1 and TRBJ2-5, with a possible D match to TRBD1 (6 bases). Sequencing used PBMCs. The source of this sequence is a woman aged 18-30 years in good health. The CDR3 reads CASSCDRETQYF. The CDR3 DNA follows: TGTGCCAGCAGCTGCGACAGGGAGACCCAGTACTTC.